This is a list of T cell receptor beta chains from one sample in a study of OX40 agonist ivuxolimab in advanced cancers. Libraries were prepared by immunoSEQ multiplex PCR; TCRdb keeps only in-frame clonotypes and omits some of them. The table includes around 21,000 clones, approximately 80% detected once. Source: CD4+ or CD8+ T cells sorted from blood, taken in a trial of the OX40 agonist ivuxolimab. These receptors were collected from an adult with an advanced solid tumor such as melanoma, head and neck, liver or kidney cancer. Both conserved end residues are part of each CDR3. The order of the fields is V gene, J gene, clone size, D gene, CDR3 protein, CDR3 DNA. A D gene is named only where the DNA matches it firmly. Rows may omit the clone size; those that give it use once, few, many or a size class.

TRBV4-3	TRBJ2-3	.	TRBD2	CASSPSARGGLESTDTQYF	TGCGCCAGCAGCCCCTCTGCGCGGGGGGGGCTCGAGAGCACAGATACGCAGTATTTT
TRBV12-2	TRBJ2-7	.	.	CASRLASGRGYYEQYF	TGTGCAAGTCGCTTAGCCTCCGGTAGGGGATACTACGAGCAGTACTTC
TRBV14	TRBJ1-3	once	TRBD1	CASSLGQGWNTIYF	TGTGCCAGCAGCCTAGGACAGGGTTGGAACACCATATATTTT
TRBV28	TRBJ2-7	few	TRBD1	CASSYSPGQFYEQYF	TGTGCCAGCAGTTACTCGCCGGGACAGTTCTACGAGCAGTACTTC
TRBV7-6	TRBJ2-6	.	.	CASSPRRGQQRTGANVLTF	TGTGCCAGCAGCCCGAGGAGGGGACAACAACGAACTGGGGCCAACGTCCTGACTTTC
TRBV7-3	TRBJ2-1	.	TRBD2	CASSYLAGGYNEQFF	TGTGCCAGCAGTTATCTAGCGGGGGGTTACAATGAGCAGTTCTTC
TRBV9	TRBJ2-5	.	.	CASSPWTTEGTQYF	TGTGCCAGCAGCCCCTGGACAACCGAAGGGACCCAGTACTTC
TRBV27	TRBJ1-1	.	.	CASSLSANTEAFF	TGTGCCAGCAGTTTAAGCGCGAACACTGAAGCTTTCTTT
TRBV6-5	TRBJ2-7	.	TRBD1	CASSLGTGAYEQYF	TGTGCCAGCAGCCTGGGGACAGGAGCCTACGAGCAGTACTTC
TRBV5-5	TRBJ2-1	once	TRBD1	CASSPTGTGKANEQFF	TGTGCCAGCAGCCCTACCGGGACAGGGAAGGCCAATGAGCAGTTCTTC
TRBV6-4	TRBJ1-5	.	.	CASSEWVAQPQHF	TGTGCCAGCAGTGAGTGGGTAGCGCAGCCCCAGCATTTT
TRBV6-5	TRBJ1-5	.	.	CASSLRPEQPQHF	TGTGCCAGCAGTTTACGCCCTGAACAGCCCCAGCATTTT
TRBV7-2	TRBJ2-2	.	.	CASSPAYTGELFF	TGTGCCAGCAGCCCTGCTTACACCGGGGAGCTGTTTTTT
TRBV19	TRBJ1-6	.	TRBD1	CASRETGGDNSPLHF	TGTGCCAGTAGAGAAACAGGGGGCGACAATTCACCCCTCCACTTT
TRBV5-8	TRBJ1-4	medium-sized	.	CASSPLGTTNEKLFF	TGTGCCAGCAGCCCACTCGGCACAACTAATGAAAAACTGTTTTTT
TRBV10-1	TRBJ2-3	.	.	CASSESNSGSTDTQYF	TGCGCCAGCAGTGAGTCGAATAGCGGTAGCACAGATACGCAGTATTTT
TRBV7-6	TRBJ2-3	.	TRBD1	CASSLATGGFADTQYF	TGTGCCAGCAGCTTAGCGACAGGGGGCTTTGCAGATACGCAGTATTTT
TRBV25-1	TRBJ2-5	.	.	CASTSDRERETQYF	TGTGCCAGCACCTCGGACCGGGAACGGGAGACCCAGTACTTC
TRBV7-9	TRBJ1-6	few	TRBD1	CASSTHDRGGFRSPLHF	TGTGCCAGCAGCACACACGACAGGGGGGGTTTTCGATCACCCCTCCACTTT
TRBV9	TRBJ2-7	.	.	CASSVGGGVRGEQYF	TGTGCCAGCAGCGTAGGTGGCGGGGTTCGGGGCGAGCAGTACTTC
TRBV2	TRBJ2-3	.	.	CASRGALAAPSTDTQYF	TGTGCCAGCAGGGGGGCTTTGGCGGCCCCTAGCACAGATACGCAGTATTTT
TRBV7-8	TRBJ1-5	.	TRBD1	CASSRTGDNQPQHF	TGTGCCAGCAGCCGAACAGGGGACAATCAGCCCCAGCATTTT
TRBV15	TRBJ1-2	.	.	CATSREEGANYGYTF	TGTGCCACCAGCAGAGAAGAAGGGGCTAACTATGGCTACACCTTC
TRBV30	TRBJ2-2	medium-sized	.	CACQANTGELFF	TGTGCCTGCCAAGCGAACACCGGGGAGCTGTTTTTT
TRBV5-4	TRBJ2-5	.	.	CASSLLGGVETQYF	TGTGCCAGCAGCTTGCTAGGCGGAGTTGAGACCCAGTACTTC
TRBV7-9	TRBJ2-5	.	.	CASREYQETQYF	TGTGCCAGCAGAGAGTACCAAGAGACCCAGTACTTC
TRBV4-1	TRBJ2-7	.	.	CASSQLDEQYF	TGCGCCAGCAGCCAACTCGACGAGCAGTACTTC
TRBV5-1	TRBJ2-1	.	.	CASSLVENEQFF	TGCGCCAGCAGCTTGGTGGAGAATGAGCAGTTCTTC
TRBV9	TRBJ1-4	.	.	CASSARTVDNEKLFF	TGTGCCAGCAGCGCGCGGACAGTAGATAATGAAAAACTGTTTTTT
TRBV28	TRBJ2-3	.	TRBD2	CASSLWGTSVTDTQYF	TGTGCCAGCAGTTTATGGGGGACTAGCGTGACAGATACGCAGTATTTT
TRBV25-1	TRBJ2-7	.	.	CASSQGSISYEQYF	TGTGCCAGCTCTCAAGGCAGCATCTCCTACGAGCAGTACTTC
TRBV4-1	TRBJ2-2	.	TRBD2	CASSQDIAGDNTGELFF	TGCGCCAGCAGCCAAGATATAGCGGGGGACAACACCGGGGAGCTGTTTTTT